The rows below give T cell receptor beta chains drawn from one sample of a study of T cell responses to AZD1222 COVID-19 vaccine. Method: immunoSEQ multiplex PCR; TCRdb's copy keeps in-frame clones and lacks some. The data contain 150,000 to 200,000 clones, around 93% of them seen just once; the ten biggest clones take up 7% to 9.5%. This specimen was peripheral blood, taken on day 0 of AZD1222 vaccination. These TCRs come from an adult in good health. Both conserved end residues are part of each CDR3. D genes are given only for firm matches. Expanded clones get a size class; other rows say once, few or many, or leave the size out.

d_call	clone_size	v_call	j_call	cdr3_nt	cdr3_aa
NA	NA	TRBV7-3	TRBJ2-1	TGTGCCAGCAGCCCTAACCCTAGCTCCTACAATGAGCAGTTCTTC	CASSPNPSSYNEQFF
NA	NA	TRBV30	TRBJ2-6	TGTGCCTGGAGTGGGGCTCCCCTCTCTGGGGCCAACGTCCTGACTTTC	CAWSGAPLSGANVLTF
NA	NA	TRBV24-1	TRBJ1-5	TGTGCCACCAGTGACCGGGCGGCAGGCCCCCGTCAGCCCCAGCATTTT	CATSDRAAGPRQPQHF
TRBD1	NA	TRBV5-4	TRBJ1-1	TGTGCCAGCAATTCTATACAGGGGGCAGGGAGCACTGAAGCTTTCTTT	CASNSIQGAGSTEAFF
NA	once	TRBV5-8	TRBJ1-1	TGTGCCAGCAGCAACCGACGGCTCCGGGACACTGAAGCTTTCTTT	CASSNRRLRDTEAFF
TRBD2	NA	TRBV24-1	TRBJ2-7	TGTGCCACCAGTGGTAGCGGGAGGGTGTACGAGCAGTACTTC	CATSGSGRVYEQYF
NA	NA	TRBV5-5	TRBJ2-3	TGTGCCAGCAGCTTGGCAGTGGCAGCCACAGATACGCAGTATTTT	CASSLAVAATDTQYF
NA	NA	TRBV27	TRBJ2-5	TGTGCCAGCAGTTTAGCAAGGATGGGGGAGACCCAGTACTTC	CASSLARMGETQYF
NA	NA	TRBV16	TRBJ1-5	TGTGCCAGCAGCCGGGTCACAGGGACCAATCAGCCCCAGCATTTT	CASSRVTGTNQPQHF
TRBD1	NA	TRBV19	TRBJ1-6	TGTGCCAGTAGTATTGGACAGGGGAAGAGCTCCTATAATTCACCCCTCCACTTT	CASSIGQGKSSYNSPLHF
TRBD1	NA	TRBV20-1	TRBJ2-7	TGCAGTGCTAGTAAGGGGACAGGGGCCGCCTACGAGCAGTACTTC	CSASKGTGAAYEQYF
TRBD1	NA	TRBV7-3	TRBJ2-7	TGTGCCAGCAGCGGACAGGGCGGATTCTACGAGCAGTACTTC	CASSGQGGFYEQYF
NA	NA	TRBV28	TRBJ1-5	TGTGCCAGCGGCGGAGGGAATCAGCCCCAGCATTTT	CASGGGNQPQHF
TRBD1	once	TRBV5-1	TRBJ1-1	TGCGCCAGCAGCTTGGACGGACAGGGCATGAACACTGAAGCTTTCTTT	CASSLDGQGMNTEAFF
TRBD1	NA	TRBV4-2	TRBJ1-5	TGTGCCAGCAGCATATCCCGTCCCGGACAGGGGTTCGATCAGCCCCAGCATTTT	CASSISRPGQGFDQPQHF
NA	NA	TRBV23-1	TRBJ2-7	TGCGCCAGCACCGACCAGGTGACGAGCTCCTACGAGCAGTACTTC	CASTDQVTSSYEQYF
TRBD1	once	TRBV5-1	TRBJ1-1	TGCGCCAGCAGCCCAAGACAGGGGGCAACGAACACTGAAGCTTTCTTT	CASSPRQGATNTEAFF
NA	NA	TRBV4-2	TRBJ1-6	TGTGCCAGCGGCGTTTTCGGTAATTCACCCCTCCACTTT	CASGVFGNSPLHF
NA	NA	TRBV4-3	TRBJ1-4	TGCGCCAGCAGCCAAGGGCAGTTAATCGGGGGACAAGGGAGTGAAAAACTGTTTTTT	CASSQGQLIGGQGSEKLFF
NA	NA	TRBV29-1	TRBJ1-1	TGCAGCGCCGATACCCGGGCTGAAGCTTTCTTT	CSADTRAEAFF
NA	NA	TRBV5-1	TRBJ2-1	TGCGCCAGCAGCTTGGTCGGACTGACGAGCTCCTACAATGAGCAGTTCTTC	CASSLVGLTSSYNEQFF
NA	NA	TRBV11-2	TRBJ1-6	TGTGCCAGCAGCTTAGATCGGGGGATTGGTTCACCCCTCCACTTT	CASSLDRGIGSPLHF
NA	NA	TRBV28	TRBJ1-1	TGTGCCAGCAGTTTTCAGGGAAGGAACACTGAAGCTTTCTTT	CASSFQGRNTEAFF
NA	once	TRBV7-9	TRBJ1-2	TGTGCCAGCAGCTTAGACGGATATGGCTACACCTTC	CASSLDGYGYTF
NA	NA	TRBV24-1	TRBJ2-1	TGTGCCACCACCGATCCCGGTCACAATGAGCAGTTCTTC	CATTDPGHNEQFF
TRBD1	few	TRBV14	TRBJ2-7	TGTGCCAGCAGCCAAACGGACAGGGACCCCGAGCAGTACTTC	CASSQTDRDPEQYF
NA	NA	TRBV27	TRBJ2-7	TGTGCCAGCAGAAGGGACACGGCCCTCGAGCAGTACTTC	CASRRDTALEQYF
TRBD1	NA	TRBV2	TRBJ1-2	TGTGCCAGCAGTGAAGCGACAGGGGGAAGATACACCTTC	CASSEATGGRYTF
NA	NA	TRBV7-9	TRBJ1-1	TGTGCCAGCAGCTTCTGGGGCACTGAAGCTTTCTTT	CASSFWGTEAFF
NA	NA	TRBV27	TRBJ1-4	TGTGCCAGCAGTTTAAGGGGCTATAGAGAAAAACTGTTTTTT	CASSLRGYREKLFF
TRBD1	NA	TRBV13	TRBJ2-7	TGTGCCAGCAGCACCCTGGACAGGGGCTACGAGCAGTACTTC	CASSTLDRGYEQYF
NA	NA	TRBV11-2	TRBJ2-5	TGTGCCAGCAGCTTTACTACAGAAGAGACCCAGTACTTC	CASSFTTEETQYF
TRBD1	NA	TRBV2	TRBJ2-7	TGTGCCAGCAGAAGTGACAGGGCCTACGAGCAGTACTTC	CASRSDRAYEQYF
TRBD2	NA	TRBV9	TRBJ2-7	TGTGCCAGCAGCGCCTCTAGCGGGAGGTTAGGCGAGCAGTACTTC	CASSASSGRLGEQYF
TRBD1	NA	TRBV10-2	TRBJ1-5	TGCGCCAGGGGAACGGGACAGGGGGCCCAGCCCCAGCATTTT	CARGTGQGAQPQHF
NA	NA	TRBV12-3/TRBV12-4	TRBJ2-1	TGTGCCAGTCCCCGACGCGACAATGAGCAGTTCTTC	CASPRRDNEQFF
NA	NA	TRBV25-1	TRBJ1-6	TGTGCCAGCAGTGTTTTGGGGCGGGATTCACCCCTCCACTTT	CASSVLGRDSPLHF
NA	once	TRBV10-1	TRBJ1-1	TGCGCCAGCAGTGAGTATCGCGGACTGAACACTGAAGCTTTCTTT	CASSEYRGLNTEAFF
NA	NA	TRBV12-3/TRBV12-4	TRBJ2-7	TGTGCCAGCAGATTGGAACCCTACGAGCAGTACTTC	CASRLEPYEQYF
TRBD1	NA	TRBV15	TRBJ1-6	TGTGCCACCAGCAGAGATCGGACAGGGCTAAATTCACCCCTCCACTTT	CATSRDRTGLNSPLHF
TRBD1	NA	TRBV7-2	TRBJ2-2	TGTGCCAGCAGCTTAGCGGGGACAGGGGTCATCGGGGAGCTGTTTTTT	CASSLAGTGVIGELFF
NA	NA	TRBV11-3	TRBJ2-1	TGTGCCAGCAGCACAAATAGCAATGAGCAGTTCTTC	CASSTNSNEQFF
TRBD2	NA	TRBV6-5	TRBJ2-1	TGTGCCAGCAGTTACTCCGCCAGCGGGAGATACAATGAGCAGTTCTTC	CASSYSASGRYNEQFF
NA	once	TRBV27	TRBJ2-5	TGTGCCAGCAGTTTTGGGGGGACCCAGTACTTC	CASSFGGTQYF
NA	NA	TRBV3-1/TRBV3-2	TRBJ2-3	TGTGCCAGCAGCCAAGGTAGTGTAGCAGGGGCCACCGTGGATACGCAGTATTTT	CASSQGSVAGATVDTQYF
NA	NA	TRBV2	TRBJ2-3	TGTGCCAGCGATGGACCCTCGCCCCCTAGACCTTCCACAGATACGCAGTATTTT	CASDGPSPPRPSTDTQYF
NA	once	TRBV9	TRBJ2-1	TGTGCCAGCAGCGTAGGTATTGGGCGCCGCACCTACAATGAGCAGTTCTTC	CASSVGIGRRTYNEQFF
NA	once	TRBV6-5	TRBJ1-6	TGTGCCAGCAGCCCCAACCACAGGAACCTCCACTTT	CASSPNHRNLHF
NA	NA	TRBV9	TRBJ2-3	TGTGCCAGCAGCGTAGATTACACAGATACGCAGTATTTT	CASSVDYTDTQYF
NA	NA	TRBV25-1	TRBJ1-2	TGTGCCAGCAGTGCCCGGGACCGCTTGATCTATGGCTACACCTTC	CASSARDRLIYGYTF
NA	NA	TRBV7-9	TRBJ2-7	TGTGCCAGCAGCTTAGTGACCTACAGGGAGACCTACGAGCAGTACTTC	CASSLVTYRETYEQYF
NA	NA	TRBV7-3	TRBJ2-1	TGTGCCAGCACCGACGGACCGTACAATGAGCAGTTCTTC	CASTDGPYNEQFF
TRBD1	NA	TRBV27	TRBJ2-3	TGTGCCAGCAGTTTCGAGACAGGGGGCGCGGATACGCAGTATTTT	CASSFETGGADTQYF
NA	NA	TRBV21-1	TRBJ2-3	TGTGCCAGCACCCACCCCGTGGGACTAGCGGGAGGGGGAGGCACAGATACGCAGTATTTT	CASTHPVGLAGGGGTDTQYF
NA	once	TRBV19	TRBJ2-5	TGTGCCAGTAGTATCGGGCTAACCCAAGAGACCCAGTACTTC	CASSIGLTQETQYF
NA	NA	TRBV18	TRBJ1-1	TGTGCCAGCTCACGCGAAGCAAACCTGAACACTGAAGCTTTCTTT	CASSREANLNTEAFF
TRBD1	NA	TRBV19	TRBJ2-7	TGTGCCAGTAGTACAAGGACAGGGCTCAACGAGCAGTACTTC	CASSTRTGLNEQYF
NA	once	TRBV28	TRBJ1-6	TGTGCCAGCAGTTTGGGGGGGGGCTATTCACCCCTCCACTTT	CASSLGGGYSPLHF
NA	NA	TRBV27	TRBJ1-3	TGTGCCAGTCCCCGGACGGAAGGAAACACCATATATTTT	CASPRTEGNTIYF
TRBD2	once	TRBV19	TRBJ2-3	TGTGCCAGTAGTACTAGCGGGAGGATCGGTAGCACAGATACGCAGTATTTT	CASSTSGRIGSTDTQYF